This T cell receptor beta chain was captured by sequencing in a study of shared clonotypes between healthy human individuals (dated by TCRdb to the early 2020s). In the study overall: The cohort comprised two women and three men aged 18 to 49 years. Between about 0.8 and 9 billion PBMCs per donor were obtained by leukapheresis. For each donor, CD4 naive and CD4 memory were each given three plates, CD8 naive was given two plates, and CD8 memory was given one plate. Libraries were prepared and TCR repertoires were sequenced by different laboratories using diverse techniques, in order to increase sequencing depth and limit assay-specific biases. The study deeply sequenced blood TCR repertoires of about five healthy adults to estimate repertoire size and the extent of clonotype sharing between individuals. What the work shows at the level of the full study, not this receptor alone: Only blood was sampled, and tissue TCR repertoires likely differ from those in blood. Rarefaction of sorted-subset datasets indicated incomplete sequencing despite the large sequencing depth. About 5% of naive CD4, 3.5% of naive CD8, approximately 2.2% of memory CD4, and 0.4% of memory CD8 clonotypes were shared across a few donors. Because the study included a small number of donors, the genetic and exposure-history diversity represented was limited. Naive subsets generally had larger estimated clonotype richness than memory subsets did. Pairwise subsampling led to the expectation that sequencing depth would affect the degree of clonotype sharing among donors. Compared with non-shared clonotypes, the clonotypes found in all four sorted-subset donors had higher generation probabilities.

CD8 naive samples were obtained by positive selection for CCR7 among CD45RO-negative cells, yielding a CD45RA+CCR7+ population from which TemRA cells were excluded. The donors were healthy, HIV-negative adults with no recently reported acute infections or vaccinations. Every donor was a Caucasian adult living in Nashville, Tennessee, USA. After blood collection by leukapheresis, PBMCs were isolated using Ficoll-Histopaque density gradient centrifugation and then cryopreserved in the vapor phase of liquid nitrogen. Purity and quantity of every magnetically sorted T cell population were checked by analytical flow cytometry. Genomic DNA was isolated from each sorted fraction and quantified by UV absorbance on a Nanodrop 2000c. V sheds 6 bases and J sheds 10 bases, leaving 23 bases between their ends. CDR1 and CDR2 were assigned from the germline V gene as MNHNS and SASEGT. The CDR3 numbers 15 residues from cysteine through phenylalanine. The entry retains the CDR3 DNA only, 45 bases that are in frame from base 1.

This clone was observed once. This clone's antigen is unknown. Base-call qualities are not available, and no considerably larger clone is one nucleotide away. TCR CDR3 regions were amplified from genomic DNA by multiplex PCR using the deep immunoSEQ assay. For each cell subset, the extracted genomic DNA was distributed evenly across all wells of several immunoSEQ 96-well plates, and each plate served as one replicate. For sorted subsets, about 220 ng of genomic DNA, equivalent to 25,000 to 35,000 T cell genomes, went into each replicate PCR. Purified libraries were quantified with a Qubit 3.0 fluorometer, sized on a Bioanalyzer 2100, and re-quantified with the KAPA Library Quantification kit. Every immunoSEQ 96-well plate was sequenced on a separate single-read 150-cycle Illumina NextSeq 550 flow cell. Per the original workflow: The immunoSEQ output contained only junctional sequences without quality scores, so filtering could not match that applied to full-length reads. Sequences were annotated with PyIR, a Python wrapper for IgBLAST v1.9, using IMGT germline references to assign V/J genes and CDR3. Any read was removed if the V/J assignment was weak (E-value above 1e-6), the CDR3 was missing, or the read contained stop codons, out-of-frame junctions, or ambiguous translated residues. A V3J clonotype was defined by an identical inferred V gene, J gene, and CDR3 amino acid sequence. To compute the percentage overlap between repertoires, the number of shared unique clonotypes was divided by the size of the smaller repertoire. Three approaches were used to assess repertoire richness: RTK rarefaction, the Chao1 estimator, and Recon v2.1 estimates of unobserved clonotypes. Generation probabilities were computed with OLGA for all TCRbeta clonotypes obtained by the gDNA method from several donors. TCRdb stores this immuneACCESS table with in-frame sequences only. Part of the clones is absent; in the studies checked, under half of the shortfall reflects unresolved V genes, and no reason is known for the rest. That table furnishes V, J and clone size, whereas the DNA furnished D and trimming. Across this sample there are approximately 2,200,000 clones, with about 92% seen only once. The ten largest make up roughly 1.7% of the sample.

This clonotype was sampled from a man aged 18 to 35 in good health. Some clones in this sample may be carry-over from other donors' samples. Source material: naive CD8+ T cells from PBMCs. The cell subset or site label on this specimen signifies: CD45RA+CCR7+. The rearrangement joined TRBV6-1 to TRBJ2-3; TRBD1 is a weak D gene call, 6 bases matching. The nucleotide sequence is TGTGCCAGCAGCCCCGGGGACATGAGCTTGAATGCGCAGTATTTT. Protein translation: CASSPGDMSLNAQYF.